A selection of T cell receptor beta chains follows, all from one sample in a study of Graves' ophthalmopathy and Graves' hyperthyroidism. MiXCR was run by TCRdb on the multiplex PCR reads, yielding one entry per CDR3 protein. This repertoire shows over a million distinct CDR3 sequences, roughly 35% found once; its top ten account for around 10%. The sample comprised peripheral blood or thyroid tissue (not recorded which). The receptors here all came from an adult man with Graves' hyperthyroidism. The CDR3 runs from the conserved cysteine through the conserved F or W. The D gene is left open where the match is weak. A row's size may be missing; if present it is once, few, many or a size class.

clone size,V gene,D gene,J gene,CDR3 DNA,CDR3 protein
.,TRBV7-9,.,TRBJ1-2,TGTGCCAGCAGCTCAGCGGGGTTAGCCGTCTATGGCTACACCTTC,CASSSAGLAVYGYTF
.,TRBV12-3/TRBV12-4,TRBD2,TRBJ2-1,TGTGCCAGCAGTCAAGGGGTGGTACTAGCGGGAGGGCCATACAATGAGCAGTTCTTC,CASSQGVVLAGGPYNEQFF
.,TRBV10-2,TRBD1,TRBJ2-5,TGCGCCAACAGCCATGGACAGGGGGCCGTAGGGTACCAAGAGACCCAGTACTTC,CANSHGQGAVGYQETQYF
many,TRBV5-1,.,TRBJ1-5,TGCGCCAGCAGCTTGGGGGGCAGTAGCCAGCCCCAGCATTTT,CASSLGGSSQPQHF
many,TRBV24-1,.,TRBJ2-2,TGTGCCACCAGTGCTATGACCTGGGACGGGAACACCGGGGAGCTGTTTTTT,CATSAMTWDGNTGELFF
.,TRBV7-9,.,TRBJ1-6,TGTGCCAGCAGCCTAGGCACGACGTGGGAGCCCCTCCACTTT,CASSLGTTWEPLHF
.,TRBV19,TRBD1,TRBJ1-1,TGTGCCAGTATTTCCGGACAGGGTTTTAACACTGAAGCTTTCTTT,CASISGQGFNTEAFF
.,TRBV12-5,.,TRBJ1-1,TGTGCTAGTGGTTTGGCAAAGACTGAAGCTTTCTTT,CASGLAKTEAFF
many,TRBV7-9,TRBD1,TRBJ1-1,TGTGCCAGCTTACCGGGACAGGATATCGTGAACACTGAAGCTTTCTTT,CASLPGQDIVNTEAFF
.,TRBV6-7,TRBD2,TRBJ2-7,TGTGCCAGCAGCGGCGGCGGGGGGCCGGGGTACGAGCAGTACTTC,CASSGGGGPGYEQYF
.,TRBV29-1,TRBD1,TRBJ1-2,TGCAGCGTTGAGAGCCCGGACAGGGCGGATGGCTACACCTTC,CSVESPDRADGYTF
many,TRBV20-1,TRBD2,TRBJ2-5,TGCAGTGCTATTAGCGGGAGGGGGAAAGAGACCCAGTACTTC,CSAISGRGKETQYF
many,TRBV20-1,.,TRBJ1-5,TGCAGTGCTAGAGATCCCAGTAATCAGCCCCAGCATTTT,CSARDPSNQPQHF
many,TRBV29-1,.,TRBJ1-2,TGCAGCGTTAGGACCCGGGAGAACTATGGCTACACCTTC,CSVRTRENYGYTF